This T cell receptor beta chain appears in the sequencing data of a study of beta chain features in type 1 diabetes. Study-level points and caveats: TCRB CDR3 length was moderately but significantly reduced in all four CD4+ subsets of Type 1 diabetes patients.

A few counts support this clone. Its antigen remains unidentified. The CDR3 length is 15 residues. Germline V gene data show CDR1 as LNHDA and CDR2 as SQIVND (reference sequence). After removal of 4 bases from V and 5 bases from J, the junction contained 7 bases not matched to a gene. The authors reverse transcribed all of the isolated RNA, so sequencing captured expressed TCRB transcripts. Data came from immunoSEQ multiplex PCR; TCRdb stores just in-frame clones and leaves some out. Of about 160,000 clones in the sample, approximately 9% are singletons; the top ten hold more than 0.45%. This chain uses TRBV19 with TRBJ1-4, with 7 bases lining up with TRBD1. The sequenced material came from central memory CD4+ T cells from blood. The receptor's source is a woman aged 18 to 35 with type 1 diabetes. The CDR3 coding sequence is TGTGCCAGTAGTAACTCCGGGACAGCGAATGAAAAACTGTTTTTT. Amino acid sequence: CASSNSGTANEKLFF.